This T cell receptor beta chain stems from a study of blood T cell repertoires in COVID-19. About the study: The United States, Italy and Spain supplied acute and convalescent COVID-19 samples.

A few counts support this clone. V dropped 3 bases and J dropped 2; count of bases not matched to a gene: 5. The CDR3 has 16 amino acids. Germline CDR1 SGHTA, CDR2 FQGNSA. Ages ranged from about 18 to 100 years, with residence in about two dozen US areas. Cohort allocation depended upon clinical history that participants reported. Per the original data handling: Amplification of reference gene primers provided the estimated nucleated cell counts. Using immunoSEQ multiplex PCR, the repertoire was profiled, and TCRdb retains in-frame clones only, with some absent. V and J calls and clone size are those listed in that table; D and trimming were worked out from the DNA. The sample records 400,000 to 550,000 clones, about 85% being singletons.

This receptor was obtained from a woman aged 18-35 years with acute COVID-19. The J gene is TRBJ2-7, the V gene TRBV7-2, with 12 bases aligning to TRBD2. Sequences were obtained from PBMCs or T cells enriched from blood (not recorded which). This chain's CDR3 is CASSFQRLAGAYEQYF. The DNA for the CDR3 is TGTGCCAGCAGCTTCCAAAGACTAGCGGGGGCCTACGAGCAGTACTTC.